This T cell receptor (beta chain) was retrieved from a study of CD8+ T cells in alopecia areata. Study context: Oral tofacitinib, 5 to 10 mg twice daily, was given in an open-label trial.

The treatment here: oral pan-JAK inhibitor, 5-10 mg twice daily. Alopecia areata patients had lesional scalp punch biopsies and peripheral blood taken from them. The V gene's germline CDR1 is ENHRY and CDR2 SYGVKD. Trimming shortened V by 4 bases and J by 0 bases, and 11 bases separated the two germline ends. The CDR3 contains 15 residues. Study conclusions and caveats: Tofacitinib produced a significant decrease in scalp clonality and in expanded CD8+ clones among the top 100.

RNA, once extracted, was reverse transcribed into cDNA for use as the sequencing template. Sequencing was performed with immunoSEQ multiplex PCR; in TCRdb, only in-frame clones are kept and a portion is missing. The table records about 190,000 clones, approximately 67% of them present only once. A word on this clone: Its specificity is not known.

The starting material was CD4+ T cells sorted from blood, obtained around week 49, from a patient treated with tofacitinib. This TCR derives from a human donor with alopecia areata. The chain couples TRBV10-3 to TRBJ2-3; possible D gene TRBD1, 5 bases. CDR3 coding DNA: TGTGCCATCAGTGGGGGCCTTACTAGCACAGATACGCAGTATTTT. This codes for CAISGGLTSTDTQYF.